What follows are 25 T cell receptor beta chains derived from one specimen sequenced in a study of blood T cells in healthy people across ages. Alongside a J-beta primer mix, a sample-barcoded 5' primer served in a second PCR lasting about 7 to 11 cycles. MiXCR, applied by TCRdb to the 5' RACE reads, yields one record per CDR3 protein. This table has some 1,500,000 distinct CDR3 sequences, roughly 43% appearing once. What was sequenced was blood. Every receptor here comes from a woman under 30 in good health.

This clonotype was detected a few times. The V gene is TRBV3-1, the J gene TRBJ2-5; TRBD2 matches 11 bases. The end of the DNA aligns better with TRBJ2-7, so the J call may be wrong. This CDR3 has 14 residues. The germline gives CDR1 LGHDT, CDR2 YNNKEL (reference sequence). CDR3 nucleotides: TGTGCCAGCAGCTCTAGCGGGAGGCGAAGCGAGCAGTACTTC. It translates to CASSSSGRRSEQYF.

The table lists this clonotype with a few counts. The V call is TRBV9, the J call TRBJ1-2, with no clear D. Germline CDR1 SGDLS, CDR2 YYNGEE. This CDR3 spans 13 amino acids. Deletions cut 3 bases from V and 1 base from J, with 7 bases between. CDR3 sequence: CASSALGNYGYTF. CDR3 bases: TGTGCCAGCAGCGCCCTGGGTAACTATGGCTACACCTTC.

The CDR3 region is CASSPPGTGARMGYTF. The DNA for the CDR3 is TGTGCCAGCTCACCACCAGGGACAGGGGCCAGAATGGGCTACACCTTC. J is TRBJ1-2 and V is TRBV18, with 10 nucleotides matching TRBD1. The germline V gene has CDR1 KGHSH and CDR2 LQKENI. V was pared by 0 bases and J by 8 bases, with 9 bases of the junction left unmatched. The CDR3 has 16 residues.

The chain has TRBV7-2 and TRBJ2-3, with 12 nucleotides matching TRBD2. In germline, CDR1 is SGHTA, CDR2 FQGNSA. The CDR3 is 15 residues long. Germline trimming cut 6 bases from V and 4 bases from J; bases unmatched to any gene: 5. CDR3 sequence reads: CASRTSGRGPDTQYF. CDR3 bases: TGTGCCAGCAGGACTAGCGGGAGAGGGCCAGATACGCAGTATTTT.

This clonotype has only a few counts. The rearrangement links TRBV27 to TRBJ2-7; 14 nucleotides agree with TRBD2. Germline loops: CDR1 MNHEY, CDR2 SMNVEV (reference sequence). Unmatched junction bases numbered 6, after V lost 5 bases and J lost 6 bases. This CDR3 comprises 15 residues. The CDR3 bases are TGTGCCAGCAGTCCTAGGACTAGCGGGAGGAGCGAGCAGTACTTC. Its protein is CASSPRTSGRSEQYF.

This clonotype was picked up a small number of times. The V and J genes are TRBV11-2 and TRBJ2-7; D call uncertain. CDR1 is SGHAT and CDR2 is FQNNGV in the germline V gene. CDR3 length: 12 amino acids. V lost 8 bases, J lost 2 bases, and 10 bases lay in between. The CDR3 nucleotides read TGTGCCAGCCGGACGTTCGCCTACGAGCAGTACTTC. The encoded protein is CASRTFAYEQYF. The full variable domain, in which reference TRBV11-2 and TRBJ2-7 provide the parts outside the CDR3, is EAGVAQSPRYKIIEKRQSVAFWCNPISGHATLYWYQQILGQGPKLLIQFQNNGVVDDSQLPKDRFSAERLKGVDSTLKIQPAKLEDSAVYLCASRTFAYEQYFGPGTRLTVT.

The chain carries TRBV5-6 and TRBJ1-1; D is possibly TRBD1 (5 bases). From germline, CDR1 is SGHDT and CDR2 YYEEEE. The CDR3 runs 15 residues. V lost 0 bases and J lost 0, with 9 bases in between. CDR3 protein: CASSLVDSLNTEAFF. The CDR3 DNA is TGTGCCAGCAGCTTGGTTGACAGTCTGAACACTGAAGCTTTCTTT.

On this clonotype: Germline is not matched at one junction end, which may reflect a read error. The rearrangement joins TRBV6-5 to TRBJ1-2; no definite D call. The CDR3 spans 13 residues. The germline gives CDR1 MNHEY, CDR2 SVGAGI. CDR3 sequence: CTSSPAGQYGYTF. The CDR3 DNA is TGTACCAGCAGTCCAGCGGGCCAATATGGCTACACCTTC.

Only a few counts were recorded for this clonotype. The chain uses TRBV4-1 and TRBJ2-4, with 9 bases that match TRBD1. CDR1 is MGHRA, CDR2 YSYEKL, per germline. The CDR3 consists of 22 residues. The V gene end was trimmed by 2 bases and the J gene end by 0 bases; junction bases not matched to a gene: 20. CDR3 in amino acids: CASSQNPPTGGNRRLAKNIQYF. DNA of the CDR3: TGCGCCAGCAGCCAAAACCCCCCGACAGGGGGGAATCGGCGACTAGCCAAAAACATTCAGTACTTC.

Remarks on this clonotype: An end of the junction differs from the germline gene, which may be a read error. The chain is built from TRBV7-3 and TRBJ2-1; weak D call: TRBD2 (5 bases). The length of the CDR3 is 14 residues. Germline values: CDR1 SGHTA, CDR2 FQGTGA. In DNA form, the CDR3 reads TGTGTCAGCAGCGTAAGCCACCCGACTACGGAGCAGTTCTTC. Protein sequence: CVSSVSHPTTEQFF.

A few counts support this clonotype. The CDR3 loop is CASRDGLIRETQYF. DNA of the CDR3: TGTGCCAGCAGAGATGGTCTGATCAGAGAGACCCAGTACTTC. The V call is TRBV7-2, the J call TRBJ2-7; D gene uncertain. The J call may be faulty, since TRBJ2-5 better matches the DNA end. The CDR3 covers 14 residues. The germline gives CDR1 SGHTA, CDR2 FQGNSA.

A word on this clonotype: The germline gene is not matched at one end of the junction; a read error may be the cause. The rearrangement joins TRBV4-2 to TRBJ2-7; 7 bases agree with TRBD2. Germline values: CDR1 LGHNA, CDR2 YNFKEQ. CDR3 length: 16 residues. CDR3 nucleotide sequence: TGTGACAGCAGCCCTGACGGGGCTAGCGGCCCCTACGAGCAGTACTTC. Its translation is CDSSPDGASGPYEQYF.

The V gene is TRBV3-1, the J gene TRBJ2-7; TRBD1 aligns across 8 bases. The germline V gene encodes CDR1 LGHDT and CDR2 YNNKEL (reference sequence). V lost 5 bases and J lost 2; bases outside the gene matches: 8. CDR3 size: 15 residues. Here the CDR3 DNA reads TGTGCCAGCAGCTCAACAGGGGGTCATACCTACGAGCAGTACTTC. This encodes CASSSTGGHTYEQYF.

This sequence joins TRBV4-1 and TRBJ2-7; TRBD2 is a possible D gene (6 bases). Germline V gene data show CDR1 as MGHRA and CDR2 as YSYEKL. CDR3 size: 15 residues. Trimming took off 3 bases at V and 4 bases at J, with 16 bases between the two ends. In DNA form, the CDR3 reads TGCGCCAGCAGCCAGATGGGGACTCGCAAGTACGAGCAGTACTTC. This encodes CASSQMGTRKYEQYF.

In this sample, this clonotype turned up a few times. The chain couples TRBV7-2 to TRBJ2-5; D gene unclear. The germline V gene encodes CDR1 SGHTA and CDR2 FQGNSA. The CDR3 totals 14 residues. V was cut by 0 bases and J by 4 bases, with 9 bases left in between. The CDR3 coding sequence is TGTGCCAGCAGCTTAGCTGGACGTAGAGAGACCCAGTACTTC. Translating gives CASSLAGRRETQYF.

This clonotype has more than one count but fewer than ten. The V gene is TRBV7-8, the J gene TRBJ1-4; 7 nucleotides line up with TRBD1. The germline V gene encodes CDR1 SGHVS and CDR2 FQNEAQ. There are 17 residues in the CDR3. V lost 8 bases to trimming and J lost 2 bases; unmatched junction nucleotides: 14. CDR3 region: CASRTGLPGQTNEKLFF. The CDR3, as DNA: TGTGCCAGCCGTACGGGCCTTCCGGGACAGACTAATGAAAAACTGTTTTTT. Full variable domain (remainder filled in from reference TRBV7-8 and TRBJ1-4): GAGVSQSPRYKVAKRGQDVALRCDPISGHVSLFWYQQALGQGPEFLTYFQNEAQLDKSGLPSDRFFAERPEGSVSTLKIQRTQQEDSAVYLCASRTGLPGQTNEKLFFGSGTQLSVL.

This clonotype appeared a few times. V and J are TRBV5-1 and TRBJ1-1, with TRBD1 matching over 8 bases. CDR3 length: 17 residues. CDR1 is SGHRS, CDR2 YFSETQ, per germline. The junction had 15 bases not matched to a gene; V was cut back by 4 bases and J by 4 bases. CDR3 nucleotide sequence: TGCGCCAGCAGCAAACTCCCTAGGGGGCAGGGGGCCACTGAAGCTTTCTTT. It codes for CASSKLPRGQGATEAFF.

This clonotype was seen only a few times. The chain employs TRBV5-1 and TRBJ2-4; perhaps TRBD2 as D (6 bases). CDR3 size: 14 residues. From germline, CDR1 is SGHRS and CDR2 YFSETQ. Trimming removed 2 bases at V and 13 bases at J, with 19 bases between. In DNA, the CDR3 is TGCGCCAGCAGCTTTAACGGGGACCTCCGGGAGCAGTACTTC. As protein: CASSFNGDLREQYF.

The gene calls are TRBV7-9 and TRBJ1-2; 8 bases align to TRBD1. CDR1 SEHNR and CDR2 FQNEAQ come from the germline V gene (reference sequence). Trimming at V came to 4 bases and at J to 7 bases, leaving 5 bases not matched to a gene. The CDR3 is 13 amino acids. CDR3 in amino acids: CASSSGTGLGYTF. CDR3 bases: TGTGCCAGCAGCTCCGGGACAGGTCTTGGCTACACCTTC.

This chain joins TRBV7-2 and TRBJ2-5, with TRBD1 as a possible D gene (6 bases). CDR1 and CDR2 (germline): SGHTA, FQGNSA. The V gene lost 6 bases and the J gene lost 0 bases, with 11 bases spanning the gap. The CDR3 totals 14 residues. The CDR3 nucleotides read TGTGCCAGCAGAATCCGGGACAACCAAGAGACCCAGTACTTC. It encodes CASRIRDNQETQYF. Combining the CDR3 with reference TRBV7-2 and TRBJ2-5 gives the whole variable domain GAGVSQSPSNKVTEKGKDVELRCDPISGHTALYWYRQSLGQGLEFLIYFQGNSAPDKSGLPSDRFSAERTGGSVSTLTIQRTQQEDSAVYLCASRIRDNQETQYFGPGTRLLVL.

This clonotype was counted at least ten times. V and J are TRBV25-1 and TRBJ2-7, with D maybe TRBD2 (6 bases). V lost 4 bases, J lost 1 base, and 23 bases lay in between. Germline V gene lookup returns CDR1 MGHDK and CDR2 SYGVNS. The CDR3 contains 18 residues. This chain's CDR3 is CASSAAPLRDLCSYEQYF. In nucleotides, the CDR3 is TGTGCCAGCAGTGCAGCTCCTCTCCGGGACTTATGTTCCTACGAGCAGTACTTC.

The chain combines TRBV29-1 with TRBJ1-1; D gene ambiguous. With 7 bases removed from V and 11 bases from J, the gap between germline ends came to 20 bases. Germline-derived CDR1 and CDR2 are SQVTM and ANQGSEA. The CDR3 has 12 amino acids. This CDR3 is CSARRLSSEAFF. The CDR3 region has the DNA TGCAGCGCCCGACGACTTTCTTCCGAGGCTTTCTTT.

The CDR3 DNA sequence: TGCAGTGCTAGGGGGGGAGGTCAGCGCGGGTGGGCTTTCTTT. Translating it yields CSARGGGQRGWAFF. V is TRBV20-1 and J is TRBJ1-1; possibly TRBD1 for D (5 bases). Trimming shortened V by 3 bases and J by 11 bases, and 22 bases separated the two germline ends. Germline CDR1 reads DFQATT; CDR2 reads SNEGSKA (reference sequence). CDR3 size: 14 residues.

The CDR3 loop is CSAGSGFLTDTQYF. The CDR3 nucleotides are TGCAGTGCAGGGAGCGGATTCCTCACAGATACGCAGTATTTT. The J gene is TRBJ2-3, the V gene TRBV20-1, with D maybe TRBD2 (5 bases). Trimming stripped 6 bases from V and 2 bases from J, with 15 bases between. Germline lookup yields CDR1 DFQATT and CDR2 SNEGSKA (reference sequence). The CDR3 consists of 14 residues.

V and J are TRBV4-2 and TRBJ1-2; tentative D call: TRBD1 (6 bases). V was trimmed by 3 bases and J by 8 bases, leaving 13 bases between them. This CDR3 has 13 residues. CDR1 is LGHNA and CDR2 is YNFKEQ in the germline V gene. In DNA, the CDR3 is TGTGCCAGCAGCCATGTATACAGGGAAGGCTACACCTTC. It codes for CASSHVYREGYTF.